This T cell receptor beta chain came from a study of T-cell memory formation after mild COVID-19. General study results and limits: Contracting CD4+ clones were located mainly in CM and EM, and CD8+ clones in EMRA. CD4/CD8 balance characterized clones contracting day 15 to 85, and CD4+ skew characterized later expanders.

From 5'RACE with constant-segment primers came TCR alpha and TCR beta cDNA libraries that carried sample barcodes and UMIs. MiXCR, run by TCRdb on the 5' RACE reads, gives a single entry per CDR3 protein. The repertoire includes 150,000 to 200,000 distinct CDR3 sequences, over 10% of them detected once, and 3.3% sits in the top ten. The CDR3 contains 11 residues. In germline, CDR1 is DFQATT, CDR2 SNEGSKA (reference sequence). Trimming cost V 1 base and J 4 bases, with 4 bases left between them. The table lists this clonotype with many counts. Its antigen is currently unknown. The sequencing input was PBMCs or a T cell subset sorted from them (not recorded which). This chain joins TRBV20-1 and TRBJ2-5; D is undetermined. The sequence was obtained from a man aged 18 to 29 who had mild COVID-19 (a few samples of this study predate the infection). Cell type and time point are not known. CDR3 protein: CSARGGETQYF. CDR3 nucleotide sequence: TGCAGTGCTAGAGGCGGAGAGACCCAGTACTTC.